These T cell receptor beta chains were read from a single sample in a study of CXCR3-negative and CXCR3-positive naive CD8 T cells. TCRdb reprocessed the 5' RACE reads; each CDR3 protein has one entry and no DNA is given. The listing contains 45,000 to 60,000 distinct CDR3 sequences. Material: naive CXCR3- CD8+ T cells from blood. These receptor sequences come from a human donor in good health. Some clones in this sample may be carry-over from other donors' samples. CDR3s include the opening cysteine and the closing phenylalanine or tryptophan.

j_call v_call cdr3_aa
TRBJ2-1 TRBV7-9 CASSSGTSGGVDEQFF
TRBJ1-5 TRBV3-1 CDSSRTISNQPQHF
TRBJ2-1 TRBV11-3 CASSLDAGTFSNEQFF
TRBJ2-5 TRBV14 CASSRSVGLPETQYF
TRBJ2-3 TRBV29-1 CSVDGHQLSGDTQYF
TRBJ2-7 TRBV29-1 CSVDWEDSYEQYF
TRBJ2-1 TRBV7-2 CASSLVVGGGPNNEQFF
TRBJ2-1 TRBV19 CASSVREGGNEQFF
TRBJ2-1 TRBV12-3/TRBV12-4 CASSLAPQTYNEQFF
TRBJ1-1 TRBV4-3 CASSQGNSEAFF
TRBJ1-5 TRBV29-1 CSVGTHDPNQPQHF
TRBJ2-5 TRBV7-2 CASSFGLAGGQETQYF
TRBJ2-7 TRBV20-1 CSARVQLPYEQYF
TRBJ1-1 TRBV28 CASSFGDRPTEAFF
TRBJ1-4 TRBV4-1 CANTIKSGATTNEKLFF
TRBJ2-1 TRBV4-2 CASSQDLETTSYNEQFF
TRBJ2-7 TRBV30 CAWSVRGRGFNEQYF
TRBJ2-7 TRBV7-8 CASSVTGGPYEQYF
TRBJ1-3 TRBV25-1 CASSGPTSELKKRAGNTIYF
TRBJ2-7 TRBV15 CATSRESRGVRTDYEQYF
TRBJ1-6 TRBV20-1 CSARAWDRDSSYNSPLHF
TRBJ2-4 TRBV20-1 CSAREGTPLGVNIQYF
TRBJ2-6 TRBV20-1 CSARGPGVGGANVLTF
TRBJ1-1 TRBV7-9 CASIRENTEAFF
TRBJ2-5 TRBV28 CASTPPRGTQYF
TRBJ2-1 TRBV29-1 CSVFGTGDAFEQFF
TRBJ2-3 TRBV29-1 CSARAGGDTDTQYF
TRBJ1-5 TRBV15 CATSRVGRQPQHF
TRBJ2-1 TRBV12-3/TRBV12-4 CASRWSGGSDEQFF
TRBJ2-7 TRBV23-1 CASSQATGGKGSYEQYF
TRBJ2-7 TRBV7-9 CASSSTGGGIIYEQYF
TRBJ2-7 TRBV7-8 CASSLDLEESISSYEQYF
TRBJ1-4 TRBV6-2/TRBV6-3 CASTTQGLNEKLFF
TRBJ2-3 TRBV12-3/TRBV12-4 CASSLVVTPTDTQYF
TRBJ2-2 TRBV9 CASSVPLAGGYSGELFF
TRBJ2-7 TRBV28 CASSPTSGGAYGQPYEQYF
TRBJ1-1 TRBV21-1 CASSKERAEAFF
TRBJ2-1 TRBV4-3 CASSQDYGGRYNEQFF
TRBJ2-7 TRBV14 CASSPGRGEQYF
TRBJ2-7 TRBV21-1 CASSLGDRGRMDYEQYF